This T cell receptor beta chain came from a study of radiotherapy plus CTLA-4 blockade in lung cancer. Findings of the study overall: In blood, tumor-derived TCR clones expanded after radiotherapy plus ipilimumab.

This clone was seen a handful of times. What it recognizes is unknown. Those with chemo-refractory metastatic non-small-cell lung cancer were treated with focal radiation combined with CTLA-4 blockade using ipilimumab. Method: immunoSEQ multiplex PCR; TCRdb's copy keeps in-frame clones and lacks some. The sample has around 26,000 clones, 70% to 75% seen once. Germline V gene lookup returns CDR1 LNHDA and CDR2 SQIVND (reference sequence). The CDR3 loop spans 19 amino acids. V shed 3 bases, J shed 9 bases, and the junction held 21 bases outside the gene matches. The chain has TRBV19 and TRBJ2-1; 9 bases map to TRBD2. The receptor was isolated from a human donor with non-small cell lung cancer whose response to radiotherapy plus ipilimumab could not be evaluated. Sequenced here: peripheral blood, sampled from a patient treated with radiotherapy plus ipilimumab. CDR3 coding DNA: TGTGCCAGTAGTATGAGGCCCGTGGTAGTTAGCGGGAGAGAGTTTGAGCAGTTCTTC. Its protein is CASSMRPVVVSGREFEQFF.